This T cell receptor (beta chain) is drawn from a study of blood T cell repertoires in COVID-19 (dated by TCRdb to between 2020 and 2021). As for the study more broadly: The collaborator samples originated in the United States, Italy and Spain and spanned the acute and convalescent phases of COVID-19. The material from the prospective study consisted of cDNA or gDNA derived from T cells, B-cell-depleted T cells, or PBMCs. The dataset comprised deeply sampled blood TCRbeta repertoires from subjects exposed to, actively infected with, or recovered from COVID-19. The repertoires were released in a freely available public database intended as a resource for research on the immune response to SARS-CoV-2. Samples were obtained from the ongoing ImmuneRACE study (first 160 participants) and from about 1,300 subjects provided by 6 global collaborators. A de-identified subject ID, COVID-19 status, age in years and sex were almost always included in the sample metadata. Where available, HLA class I and class II types were obtained from metadata supplied by the sample provider rather than from assay-based typing. Paper-wide results and their limitations: How much clinical and demographic metadata was included differed by source and by participant, and the metadata was provided uncurated.

V sheds 7 bases and J sheds 6 bases, leaving 15 bases between their ends. The CDR3 holds 13 amino acids from the cysteine to the phenylalanine. Just the 39-base CDR3 DNA is kept, in frame starting at base 1. CDR1 and CDR2 are read off the germline V gene (reference sequence) as SGHAT and FQDESV. At one collaborating source in Seattle, patients were enrolled during active infection and were followed longitudinally through the course of disease. Each collaborating institution followed its own protocols to collect whole blood in K2EDTA tubes. For TCRbeta analysis, collaborator samples were shipped as frozen whole blood, as isolated PBMCs, or as DNA extracted from either sample type. In its sample, this clone was seen once. Its antigen specificity is not known. Nothing much larger sits one base from this clone, and base qualities are not available. The immunoSEQ Assay, a bias-controlled multiplex PCR, was used to amplify TCRbeta CDR3 regions from genomic DNA. The authors' pipeline ran thus. The number of nucleated cells in each sample was estimated by amplification of reference gene primers within the assay. To quantify the absolute abundance of each unique TCRbeta CDR3 rearrangement, sequence reads were collapsed and filtered. Productive Simpson clonality was computed per sample as the square root of Simpson's diversity index over productive rearrangements. Not all clones reach the TCRdb copy of this immuneACCESS table, which keeps in-frame sequences only. Checked studies attribute under half of the gap to unresolved V genes and leave the rest unexplained. V, J and clone size were drawn from that table, and D and trimming were deduced from the DNA. Present in this sample are 150,000 to 200,000 clones, over 80% of which were seen just once. The ten most abundant clones make up 4.8% of the sample.

This TCR came from a man aged 25-40 years with COVID-19, enrolled during active disease. The rearrangement combines TRBV11-1 with TRBJ1-1; tentative D gene TRBD1, with 5 bases matching. Sequencing used peripheral blood. The nucleotide sequence is given as TGTGCCAGCACCAAATTTGGGGCTCCTGAAGCTTTCTTT. Translated, it gives CASTKFGAPEAFF.